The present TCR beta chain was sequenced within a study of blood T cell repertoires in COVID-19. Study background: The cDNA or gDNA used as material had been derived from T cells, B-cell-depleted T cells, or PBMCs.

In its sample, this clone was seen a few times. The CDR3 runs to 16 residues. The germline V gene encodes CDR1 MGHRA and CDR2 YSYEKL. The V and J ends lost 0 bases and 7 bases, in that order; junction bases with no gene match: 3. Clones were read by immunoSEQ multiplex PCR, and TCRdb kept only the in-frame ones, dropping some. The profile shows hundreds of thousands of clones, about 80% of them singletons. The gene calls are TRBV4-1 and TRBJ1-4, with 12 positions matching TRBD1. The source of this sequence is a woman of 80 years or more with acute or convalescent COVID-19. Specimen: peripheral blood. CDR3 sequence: CASSQDGTGGLEKLFF. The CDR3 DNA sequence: TGCGCCAGCAGCCAAGATGGGACAGGGGGCCTTGAAAAACTGTTTTTT.